A single sample gave rise to the 16 T cell receptor beta chains below, sequenced in a study of T cell repertoires in cytomegalovirus infection. TCRdb re-derived calls from the reads in MiXCR, one entry per CDR3 protein. Among approximately 500,000 distinct CDR3 sequences listed, 26% were seen once. Input material: PBMCs. These receptors were collected from a human donor in good health (CMV status not recorded). Some clones in this sample may be carry-over from other donors' samples.

This clonotype has more than one count but fewer than ten. The J gene is TRBJ2-2, the V gene TRBV5-1; TRBD2 is a possible D gene (5 bases). The CDR3 spans 15 residues. V lost 4 bases and J lost 0, with 10 bases in between. Germline V gene sequence: CDR1 SGHRS, CDR2 YFSETQ. This chain's CDR3 is CASSPRTPNTGELFF. The CDR3 DNA follows: TGCGCCAGCAGCCCCCGGACTCCGAACACCGGGGAGCTGTTTTTT.

This chain uses TRBV6-5 with TRBJ2-1; no clear D. This CDR3 contains 15 residues. Germline assignment: CDR1 MNHEY and CDR2 SVGAGI. The germline V and J ends were trimmed by 5 bases and 4 bases, with 15 bases remaining between them. CDR3 protein: CASSLRPVPYNEQFF. CDR3 in DNA: TGTGCCAGCAGTCTCCGACCGGTCCCGTACAATGAGCAGTTCTTC.

In this sample, this clonotype turned up a few times. V gene TRBV11-3 combines with J gene TRBJ1-1; 8 bases agree with TRBD1. The CDR3 is 16 residues long. The V gene's germline CDR1 is SGHNT and CDR2 YENEEA. The V gene end was trimmed by 3 bases and the J gene end by 2 bases; junction bases not matched to a gene: 8. The DNA of the CDR3 is TGTGCCAGCAGCTTTGGCCAAGGACAGGGTAACACTGAAGCTTTCTTT. This encodes CASSFGQGQGNTEAFF.

This clonotype has ten or more counts. V and J are TRBV7-2 and TRBJ2-5, with D possibly TRBD1 on 6 matching bases. Per the germline V gene, CDR1 is SGHTA and CDR2 is FQGNSA. V was pared by 7 bases and J by 6 bases, with 18 bases between. The CDR3 spans 14 residues. The CDR3 region has the DNA TGTGCCAGCACTCTCCAGGGGATGGAAAAGACCCAGTACTTC. As protein: CASTLQGMEKTQYF.

This clonotype was found many times. The chain carries TRBV12-3 or TRBV12-4 and TRBJ1-4; D is undetermined. This CDR3 spans 14 amino acids. Trimming took off 6 bases at V and 7 bases at J, with 15 bases between the two ends. CDR3 nucleotide sequence: TGTGCCAGCAGAATCGGCGGATCGGGTGAAAAACTGTTTTTT. It translates to CASRIGGSGEKLFF.

The rearrangement joins TRBV27 to TRBJ2-3; D may be TRBD2 (6 bases). The CDR3 is 15 amino acids. Germline V gene lookup returns CDR1 MNHEY and CDR2 SMNVEV (reference sequence). V lost 5 bases, J lost 5 bases, and 17 bases lay in between. The CDR3 DNA reads TGTGCCAGCAGTCGGGTGGACGGGGGTGGAGATACGCAGTATTTT. It specifies CASSRVDGGGDTQYF.

The genes are TRBV4-1 and TRBJ2-3; D gene ambiguous. In germline, CDR1 is MGHRA, CDR2 YSYEKL. The length of the CDR3 is 14 residues. Trimming left V 1 base short and J 0 bases short, with 5 bases between. The DNA for the CDR3 is TGCGCCAGCAGCCAAGGAAGGAGCACAGATACGCAGTATTTT. As protein: CASSQGRSTDTQYF.

The chain carries TRBV19 and TRBJ2-3, with D possibly called TRBD1 or TRBD2 (5 bases each). In germline, CDR1 is LNHDA, CDR2 SQIVND (reference sequence). With 5 bases removed from V and 1 base from J, the gap between germline ends came to 10 bases. CDR3 length equals 14 residues. CDR3 coding DNA: TGTGCCAGTAGTCGAAGGGACCGCACAGATACGCAGTATTTT. Its translation is CASSRRDRTDTQYF.

The V gene is TRBV20-1, the J gene TRBJ1-1; TRBD1 agrees at 9 bases. Trimming at V came to 5 bases and at J to 5 bases, leaving 3 bases not matched to a gene. The CDR3 totals 12 residues. The germline gives CDR1 DFQATT, CDR2 SNEGSKA (reference sequence). The CDR3 is CSAEDRGTEAFF. The CDR3 DNA reads TGCAGTGCTGAAGACAGGGGGACTGAAGCTTTCTTT.

This clonotype has more than one count but fewer than ten. The CDR3 DNA reads TGTGCCAGCAGTAACACAGGGGACACTGAAGCTTTCTTT. Its protein is CASSNTGDTEAFF. This chain links TRBV28 with TRBJ1-1, with 7 bases that match TRBD1. Germline CDR1 is MDHEN and CDR2 is SYDVKM. Trimming took 5 bases from V and 3 from J; bases not matched to a gene: 3. The CDR3 runs to 13 residues.

V and J are TRBV27 and TRBJ2-1; D might be TRBD2 (5 bases). The V gene's germline CDR1 is MNHEY and CDR2 SMNVEV (reference sequence). The CDR3 runs to 14 residues. Deletions cut 2 bases from V and 5 bases from J, with 10 bases between. This CDR3 is CASSLAGPNNEQFF. The CDR3 DNA is TGTGCCAGCAGTTTAGCGGGCCCTAACAATGAGCAGTTCTTC.

This clonotype was counted at least ten times. The chain is built from TRBV7-2 and TRBJ2-1; D call uncertain. The CDR3 has 15 residues. Deletions cut 5 bases from V and 0 bases from J, with 11 bases between. Germline CDR1 is SGHTA and CDR2 is FQGNSA. CDR3 bases: TGTGCCAGCAGCCTCAGGACGAGCTCCTACAATGAGCAGTTCTTC. This translates into CASSLRTSSYNEQFF.

J is TRBJ2-3 and V is TRBV5-1; D may match TRBD1 or TRBD2 (5 bases each). With 4 bases removed from V and 4 bases from J, the gap between germline ends came to 19 bases. Per germline, CDR1 SGHRS and CDR2 YFSETQ. The CDR3 contains 16 residues. The CDR3 sequence is CASSPWDRGFSDTQYF. The DNA of the CDR3 is TGCGCCAGCAGCCCCTGGGACCGAGGATTTTCAGATACGCAGTATTTT.

The sample holds a few counts of this clonotype. The chain links TRBV11-2 to TRBJ2-1; perhaps TRBD2 as D (7 bases). Germline lookup yields CDR1 SGHAT and CDR2 FQNNGV. V lost 1 base to trimming and J lost 10 bases, with 11 bases between them. The length of the CDR3 is 13 residues. The CDR3 sequence: CASSLVRGGEQFF. CDR3 nucleotide sequence: TGTGCCAGCAGCTTAGTGAGGGGGGGGGAGCAGTTCTTC.

In nucleotides, the CDR3 is TGTGCCATCAGTGAGTGGTTTGTTCGTAAGGGACAGGGCCTCACCGGGGAGCTGTTTTTT. Its protein is CAISEWFVRKGQGLTGELFF. The V gene is TRBV10-3, the J gene TRBJ2-2; 9 bases align to TRBD1. The germline gives CDR1 ENHRY, CDR2 SYGVKD. The CDR3 is 20 residues long. J was trimmed by 4 bases and V by 1 base; bases with no gene match: 16.

The J gene is TRBJ2-1, the V gene TRBV6-2 or TRBV6-3; TRBD2 matches 13 bases. The CDR3 loop spans 16 amino acids. Germline lookup yields CDR1 MNHEY and CDR2 SVGEGT. V trimming: 2 bases; J trimming: 7 bases; junction bases outside the gene matches: 5. The CDR3 sequence: CASSYPTSGRSNEQFF. In DNA, the CDR3 is TGTGCCAGCAGTTACCCGACTAGCGGGAGGAGTAATGAGCAGTTCTTC.